Below are 11 T cell receptor beta chains sequenced from a single sample in a study of cytomegalovirus exposure and HLA in healthy donors. PCR primers comprised 60 Vbeta and 13 Jbeta primers. Clones were read by immunoSEQ multiplex PCR, and TCRdb kept only the in-frame ones, dropping some. The sample records approximately 130,000 clones, about two thirds being singletons. Material: PBMCs. These TCRs come from a human donor in good health.

This clone was found once. The V call is TRBV2, the J call TRBJ2-3; TRBD1 agrees at 7 bases. This CDR3 region has 17 residues. Germline V gene sequence: CDR1 SNHLY, CDR2 FYNNEI. The junction had 17 bases not matched to a gene; V was cut back by 7 bases and J by 4 bases. The CDR3 DNA is TGTGCCAGCACCCTAGGCCTACAGGGGATGAGGGCAGATACGCAGTATTTT. Translating gives CASTLGLQGMRADTQYF.

A few counts support this clone. The chain has TRBV27 and TRBJ1-4; tentatively, D is TRBD1 (6 bases). CDR3 length: 15 amino acids. The V end was cut by 1 base, the J end by 6 bases, with 12 bases between. Germline V lookup: CDR1 MNHEY, CDR2 SMNVEV (reference sequence). The CDR3 bases are TGTGCCAGCAGTTTATTTGGGGGCTCGCATGAAAAACTGTTTTTT. Protein product: CASSLFGGSHEKLFF.

The V and J genes are TRBV6-1 and TRBJ1-3; 9 nucleotides align to TRBD1. V trimming: 4 bases; J trimming: 4 bases; junction bases outside the gene matches: 14. The CDR3 is made up of 18 amino acids. Germline CDR1 MNHNS, CDR2 SASEGT. This CDR3 is CASSALPGQGFVGNTIYF. CDR3 nucleotides: TGTGCCAGCAGTGCCCTCCCGGGACAGGGTTTCGTAGGAAACACCATATATTTT.

This clone is a singleton in its sample. Other DNA sequences in the sample encode the same CDR3. The CDR3 DNA sequence: TGTGCCAGTAGTATCAGAGGCCCCGGGGAGCTGTTTTTT. Translated: CASSIRGPGELFF. The chain combines TRBV19 with TRBJ2-2; D not certain. Germline-derived CDR1 and CDR2 are LNHDA and SQIVND (reference sequence). The CDR3 has 13 amino acids. The V and J ends lost 3 bases and 6 bases respectively, with 8 bases between them.

The chain is built from TRBV7-6 and TRBJ2-7, with D perhaps TRBD2 (6 bases). Deletions cut 3 bases from V and 2 bases from J, with 14 bases between. The germline gives CDR1 SGHVS, CDR2 FNYEAQ. CDR3 length: 15 amino acids. This CDR3 is CASSLSGGVAYEQYF. Written as DNA, the CDR3 is TGTGCCAGCAGCTTGTCGGGCGGGGTAGCCTACGAGCAGTACTTC. Using reference TRBV7-6 and TRBJ2-7 for the parts outside the CDR3, the full variable domain is GAGVSQSPRYKVTKRGQDVALRCDPISGHVSLYWYRQALGQGPEFLTYFNYEAQQDKSGLPNDRFSAERPEGSISTLTIQRTEQRDSAMYRCASSLSGGVAYEQYFGPGTRLTVT.

The chain joins TRBV5-4 to TRBJ2-7; D perhaps matches TRBD1 (5 bases). CDR1 and CDR2 (germline): SGHNT, YYREEE (reference sequence). This CDR3 comprises 14 residues. Trimming took 3 bases from V and 7 from J, leaving 17 bases between them. The CDR3 spells CASSSLIGAGEQYF. The CDR3 nucleotides read TGTGCCAGCAGCTCGCTTATTGGGGCCGGGGAGCAGTACTTC.

The CDR3 here is CASSQSEGADYGYTF. CDR3 in DNA: TGTGCCAGCAGCCAATCGGAGGGGGCTGACTATGGCTACACCTTC. This chain connects TRBV16 to TRBJ1-2; 7 bases fit TRBD1. This CDR3 contains 15 residues. J lost 3 bases, V lost 0 bases, and 4 bases had no gene match. Germline CDR1 reads KGHSY; CDR2 reads FQNENV.

The chain joins TRBV6-6 to TRBJ2-7; 7 nucleotides agree with TRBD1. The CDR3 has 13 amino acids. CDR1 MNHNY and CDR2 SVGAGI come from the germline V gene (reference sequence). The V gene end was trimmed by 8 bases and the J gene end by 2 bases; junction bases not matched to a gene: 6. The CDR3 sequence: CASGDRVPYEQYF. Written as DNA, the CDR3 is TGTGCCAGCGGAGACAGGGTCCCCTACGAGCAGTACTTC.

The chain is built from TRBV15 and TRBJ2-6, with 8 bases matching TRBD1. Germline-derived CDR1 and CDR2 are LNHNV and YYDKDF (reference sequence). The CDR3 sequence is 16 residues long. The trim removed 9 bases at V and 0 bases at J, leaving 7 bases unmatched. The CDR3, as DNA: TGTGCCACTCAAGCAGGGGGCTCCTCTGGGGCCAACGTCCTGACTTTC. Translated, it gives CATQAGGSSGANVLTF.

The V gene is TRBV5-1, the J gene TRBJ2-5; TRBD1 matches at 10 bases. The DNA end is a closer match to TRBJ2-7, so the J assignment may be wrong. The CDR3 is made up of 15 amino acids. Germline CDR1 SGHRS, CDR2 YFSETQ. CDR3 DNA sequence: TGCGCCAGCAGCTGGTCCGGGACAGGGGCCTACGAGCAGTACTTC. Its protein product is CASSWSGTGAYEQYF.

The chain joins TRBV7-2 to TRBJ2-7; tentatively, D is TRBD1 (5 bases). Germline lookup yields CDR1 SGHTA and CDR2 FQGNSA. The V end lost 5 bases, the J end lost 4 bases, and 18 bases lay between the germline ends. This CDR3 is built from 15 residues. Written as DNA, the CDR3 is TGTGCCAGCAGCCCCAGGCAGGGCGTCCTGTACGAGCAGTACTTC. Amino acids: CASSPRQGVLYEQYF.